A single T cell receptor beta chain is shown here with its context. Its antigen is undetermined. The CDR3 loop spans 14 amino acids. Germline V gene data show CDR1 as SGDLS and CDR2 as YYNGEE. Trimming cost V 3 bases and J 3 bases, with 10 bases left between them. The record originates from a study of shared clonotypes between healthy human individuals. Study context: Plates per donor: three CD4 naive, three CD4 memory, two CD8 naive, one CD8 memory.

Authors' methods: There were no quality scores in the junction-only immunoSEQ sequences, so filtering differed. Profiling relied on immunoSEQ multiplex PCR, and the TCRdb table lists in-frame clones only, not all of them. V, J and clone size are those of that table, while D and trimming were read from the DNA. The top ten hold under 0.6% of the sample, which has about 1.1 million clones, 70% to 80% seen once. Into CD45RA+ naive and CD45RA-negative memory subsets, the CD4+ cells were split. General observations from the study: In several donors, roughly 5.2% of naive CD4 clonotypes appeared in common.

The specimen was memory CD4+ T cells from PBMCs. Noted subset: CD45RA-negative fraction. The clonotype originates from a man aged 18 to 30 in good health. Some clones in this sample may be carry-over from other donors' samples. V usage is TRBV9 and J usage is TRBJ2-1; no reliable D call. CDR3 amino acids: CASSESVGYNEQFF. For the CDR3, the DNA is TGTGCCAGCAGCGAAAGTGTTGGCTACAATGAGCAGTTCTTC. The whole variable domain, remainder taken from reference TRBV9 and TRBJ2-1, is DSGVTQTPKHLITATGQRVTLRCSPRSGDLSVYWYQQSLDQGLQFLIQYYNGEERAKGNILERFSAQQFPDLHSELNLSSLELGDSALYFCASSESVGYNEQFFGPGTRLTVL.